One sample yielded the 27 T cell receptor beta chains listed below, sequenced in a study of Ad26.COV2.S vaccination and SARS-CoV-2 variants. Measured with immunoSEQ multiplex PCR; TCRdb has only the in-frame clones, and not every one. Of 350,000 to 400,000 clones in the sample, about 89% were seen once. Stated treatment: about 20 received Ad26.COV2.S at low or high dose, single or two shots; about 5 received placebo; per-sample allocation not given. Sampling was performed 63 days after the first vaccine or placebo injection. The specimen comprised peripheral blood, sampled in a trial of Ad26.COV2.S vaccine versus placebo. These receptors all stem from a person aged 18-60 years who received the Ad26.COV2.S COVID-19 vaccine or a placebo.

The chain has TRBV29-1 and TRBJ1-3, with a tentative D call TRBD1 (6 bases). Germline V lookup: CDR1 SQVTM, CDR2 ANQGSEA. Trimming removed 6 bases from V and 0 bases from J, with 15 bases in between. The CDR3 sequence is 15 residues long. The DNA of the CDR3 is TGCAGCGTCGAACAGGGCCGATCCTCTGGAAACACCATATATTTT. The encoded protein is CSVEQGRSSGNTIYF.

This chain joins TRBV11-3 and TRBJ1-1; D not certain. V was cut by 1 base and J by 5 bases, with 20 bases left in between. The CDR3 extends over 17 amino acids. The V gene's germline CDR1 is SGHNT and CDR2 YENEEA. The CDR3 protein is CASSLGQYGTRQTEAFF. DNA of the CDR3: TGTGCCAGCAGCTTAGGGCAGTATGGTACCCGTCAGACTGAAGCTTTCTTT.

The chain employs TRBV6-5 and TRBJ2-7; D remains ambiguous. This CDR3 contains 13 residues. The V gene's germline CDR1 is MNHEY and CDR2 SVGAGI. V lost 6 bases and J 2 bases, leaving 11 bases between the germline ends. CDR3 amino acids: CASSWTGTYEQYF. CDR3 nucleotide sequence: TGTGCCAGCAGCTGGACGGGCACCTACGAGCAGTACTTC.

This chain uses TRBV27 with TRBJ1-1, with D hard to call. The V end was cut by 5 bases, the J end by 2 bases, with 12 bases between. This CDR3 contains 14 residues. Germline lookup yields CDR1 MNHEY and CDR2 SMNVEV (reference sequence). CDR3 sequence (DNA): TGTGCCAGCAGTCCGGACCGTTTCAACACTGAAGCTTTCTTT. Encoded protein: CASSPDRFNTEAFF.

The chain links TRBV2 to TRBJ2-1; 12 nucleotides align to TRBD2. The V segment lost 5 bases and the J segment 4 bases; nucleotides outside the gene matches: 3. This CDR3 is 15 amino acids long. From germline, CDR1 is SNHLY and CDR2 FYNNEI. The CDR3 spells CASSKTSGGYNEQFF. CDR3 in DNA: TGTGCCAGCAGTAAGACTAGCGGGGGATACAATGAGCAGTTCTTC.

The CDR3 protein is CASSAVGTGLAAGEQFF. CDR3 in DNA: TGTGCCAGCAGTGCGGTAGGCACGGGACTAGCGGCCGGCGAGCAGTTCTTC. The rearrangement uses TRBV28 and TRBJ2-1, with 11 bases fitting TRBD2. The germline gives CDR1 MDHEN, CDR2 SYDVKM. This CDR3 comprises 17 residues. The ends lost 5 bases at V and 10 bases at J; junction bases unmatched: 16.

The chain joins TRBV6-7 to TRBJ1-6; D unclear. TRBV6-7 is labeled an ORF, and its function is uncertain. The ends were cut back, 6 bases at V and 7 bases at J, with 19 bases in the middle. The CDR3 totals 16 residues. CDR3 in DNA: TGTGCCAGCAGACCCCTATGTTTTCGGGAGAATTCACCCCTCCACTTT. Translating it yields CASRPLCFRENSPLHF.

V is TRBV5-4 and J is TRBJ2-1, with unresolved D. CDR3 size: 13 residues. The germline V and J ends were trimmed by 2 bases and 1 base, with 4 bases remaining between them. Germline-derived CDR1 and CDR2 are SGHNT and YYREEE (reference sequence). The CDR3 reads CASSFTSYNEQFF. The CDR3 DNA reads as TGTGCCAGCAGCTTTACGTCCTACAATGAGCAGTTCTTC.

The rearrangement links TRBV7-9 to TRBJ1-2; maybe TRBD1 (5 bases). CDR1 is SEHNR, CDR2 FQNEAQ, per germline (reference sequence). Trimming removed 1 base at V and 5 bases at J, with 11 bases between. The CDR3 sequence is 14 residues long. CDR3 sequence reads: CASSLVDRVYGYTF. CDR3 nucleotides: TGTGCCAGCAGCTTAGTTGACAGAGTTTATGGCTACACCTTC.

V and J are TRBV10-3 and TRBJ2-7; 11 nucleotides line up with TRBD2. V shed 10 bases, J shed 4 bases, and the junction held 9 bases outside the gene matches. The CDR3 extends over 14 amino acids. Germline CDR1 ENHRY, CDR2 SYGVKD. This CDR3 is CATQGGLAVYEQYF. DNA of the CDR3: TGTGCCACCCAGGGGGGACTAGCGGTTTACGAGCAGTACTTC.

This clone has a single count. The chain recombines TRBV28 with TRBJ1-5; 7 bases map to TRBD1. V trimming: 6 bases; J trimming: 5 bases; junction bases outside the gene matches: 10. Germline V gene sequence: CDR1 MDHEN, CDR2 SYDVKM. The CDR3 length is 15 residues. CDR3 region: CASRRLRDRHQPQHF. The CDR3 DNA is TGTGCCAGCAGAAGACTCCGGGACAGACATCAGCCCCAGCATTTT.

V and J are TRBV18 and TRBJ1-6; D unresolved. This CDR3 is 16 amino acids long. Germline V gene lookup returns CDR1 KGHSH and CDR2 LQKENI. The V gene lost 2 bases and the J gene lost 0 bases, with 8 bases spanning the gap. CDR3 residues: CASSPSGSSYNSPLHF. The CDR3 nucleotides read TGTGCCAGCTCACCATCGGGGAGCTCCTATAATTCACCCCTCCACTTT.

V is TRBV4-2 and J is TRBJ2-6; the D is unclear. This CDR3 is 13 amino acids long. Germline assignment: CDR1 LGHNA and CDR2 YNFKEQ. Trimming left V 8 bases short and J 4 bases short, with 9 bases between. In nucleotides, the CDR3 is TGTGCCAGCGGGGTTAGAGGGGCCAACGTCCTGACTTTC. It codes for CASGVRGANVLTF.

This chain uses TRBV21-1 with TRBJ1-2; TRBD1 reflects the table's D call only, with no check against the DNA. TRBV21-1 is given as a pseudogene. The CDR3 runs 15 residues. CDR3 in DNA: TGTGCCACCTTCGGGACAGGCCCAGGGAAGTATGGCTACACCTTC. Encoded protein: CATFGTGPGKYGYTF.

The V gene is TRBV7-9, the J gene TRBJ2-7; 9 nucleotides agree with TRBD1. This CDR3 is built from 14 residues. Germline V lookup: CDR1 SEHNR, CDR2 FQNEAQ (reference sequence). V trimming: 3 bases; J trimming: 3 bases; junction bases outside the gene matches: 3. The DNA for the CDR3 is TGTGCCAGCAGCTTTGGGACAGGGCTCTACGAGCAGTACTTC. This sequence encodes CASSFGTGLYEQYF. Filled out from reference TRBV7-9 and TRBJ2-7, the complete variable domain reads DTGVSQNPRHKITKRGQNVTFRCDPISEHNRLYWYRQTLGQGPEFLTYFQNEAQLEKSRLLSDRFSAERPKGSFSTLEIQRTEQGDSAMYLCASSFGTGLYEQYFGPGTRLTVT.

The chain carries TRBV6-5 and TRBJ2-2; no firm D call. The V end lost 7 bases, the J end lost 7 bases, and 4 bases lay between the germline ends. Germline V CDR1 and CDR2: MNHEY, SVGAGI. The CDR3 covers 10 residues. The DNA for the CDR3 is TGTGCCAGCACGAGCGGGGAGCTGTTTTTT. This gives the protein CASTSGELFF.

The chain uses TRBV6-5 and TRBJ2-2; possibly TRBD1 or TRBD2 for D (5 bases each). There are 15 residues in the CDR3. V lost 8 bases, J lost 3 bases, and 16 bases lay in between. Germline loops: CDR1 MNHEY, CDR2 SVGAGI. As DNA, the CDR3 is TGTGCCAGCTTCTTGTCTTGGGGACACACCGGGGAGCTGTTTTTT. Translated, it gives CASFLSWGHTGELFF.

The chain is built from TRBV5-4 and TRBJ2-5; D gene ambiguous. The V gene's germline CDR1 is SGHNT and CDR2 YYREEE (reference sequence). The CDR3 sequence is 15 residues long. With 3 bases removed from V and 1 base from J, the gap between germline ends came to 13 bases. The CDR3 nucleotides read TGTGCCAGCAGCTCCAAAAGTTTGGCCCAAGAGACCCAGTACTTC. This encodes CASSSKSLAQETQYF.

V is TRBV7-9 and J is TRBJ2-5, with 8 bases lining up with TRBD2. Trimming removed 1 base from V and 5 bases from J; junction bases left unmatched: 9. The CDR3 totals 16 residues. The germline V gene encodes CDR1 SEHNR and CDR2 FQNEAQ (reference sequence). DNA for the CDR3: TGTGCCAGCAGCTTAGTCGGCGGGAGGACTTGGGAGACCCAGTACTTC. This translates into CASSLVGGRTWETQYF.

The chain links TRBV27 to TRBJ2-1; weak D call: TRBD1 (5 bases). Germline CDR1 is MNHEY and CDR2 is SMNVEV (reference sequence). This CDR3 is built from 15 residues. V lost 2 bases and J lost 2, with 10 bases in between. CDR3 sequence reads: CASSLGLGAYNEQFF. For the CDR3, the DNA is TGTGCCAGCAGTTTAGGTCTAGGGGCCTACAATGAGCAGTTCTTC.

This clone appeared once. V and J are TRBV18 and TRBJ2-1; D could derive from TRBD1 or TRBD2 (5 bases each). This CDR3 contains 15 residues. Germline V gene data show CDR1 as KGHSH and CDR2 as LQKENI. Trimming shortened V by 6 bases and J by 0 bases, and 12 bases separated the two germline ends. Written as DNA, the CDR3 is TGTGCCAGCTCGGGGACCTGGAGCTCCTACAATGAGCAGTTCTTC. This translates into CASSGTWSSYNEQFF.

The rearrangement uses TRBV7-3 and TRBJ1-5, with no clear D. V was pared by 3 bases and J by 4 bases, with 13 bases between. The CDR3 is 15 amino acids. Germline V gene lookup returns CDR1 SGHTA and CDR2 FQGTGA. The CDR3 nucleotides are TGTGCCAGCAGCTTTGGGAAGGTTGAGAATCAGCCCCAGCATTTT. It codes for CASSFGKVENQPQHF.

The chain recombines TRBV6-1 with TRBJ2-7, with D possibly matching TRBD1 (6 bases). The CDR3 has 16 residues. Trimming removed 1 base at V and 3 bases at J, with 16 bases between. The V gene's germline CDR1 is MNHNS and CDR2 SASEGT. This chain's CDR3 is CASSEVTGTPDYEQYF. As DNA, the CDR3 is TGTGCCAGCAGTGAAGTCACAGGGACCCCGGACTACGAGCAGTACTTC.

The genes are TRBV7-3 and TRBJ2-1; D is possibly TRBD2 (5 bases). V gave up 0 bases and J gave up 10 bases, with 10 bases separating them. This CDR3 comprises 13 residues. In germline, CDR1 is SGHTA, CDR2 FQGTGA. The CDR3 sequence is CASSLTHSGEQFF. CDR3 nucleotide sequence: TGTGCCAGCAGCTTAACGCACTCGGGAGAGCAGTTCTTC.

The sample holds one count of this clone. The rearrangement uses TRBV5-6 and TRBJ2-2; possible D gene TRBD2, 7 bases. Trimming left V 4 bases short and J 4 bases short, with 14 bases between. Per germline, CDR1 SGHDT and CDR2 YYEEEE. This CDR3 has 15 amino acids. CDR3 coding DNA: TGTGCCAGCAGCGCAGGCGGGGGCCCCACCGGGGAGCTGTTTTTT. Protein sequence: CASSAGGGPTGELFF.

The chain recombines TRBV6-5 with TRBJ1-1; weak D call: TRBD1 (6 bases). CDR1 is MNHEY and CDR2 is SVGAGI in the germline V gene. The CDR3 loop spans 13 amino acids. Deletions cut 8 bases from V and 5 bases from J, with 15 bases between. In DNA, the CDR3 is TGTGCCAGCGATGGGGGGGCGGGAACTGAAGCTTTCTTT. It encodes CASDGGAGTEAFF.

The V gene is TRBV6-5, the J gene TRBJ2-1, with 10 bases matching TRBD2. This CDR3 is built from 14 residues. The V segment lost 7 bases and the J segment 9 bases; nucleotides outside the gene matches: 9. Looked up from germline, CDR1 is MNHEY and CDR2 is SVGAGI. This CDR3 reads CASTGLAGVGEQFF. The CDR3 coding sequence is TGTGCCAGCACAGGTCTAGCGGGAGTGGGTGAGCAGTTCTTC.